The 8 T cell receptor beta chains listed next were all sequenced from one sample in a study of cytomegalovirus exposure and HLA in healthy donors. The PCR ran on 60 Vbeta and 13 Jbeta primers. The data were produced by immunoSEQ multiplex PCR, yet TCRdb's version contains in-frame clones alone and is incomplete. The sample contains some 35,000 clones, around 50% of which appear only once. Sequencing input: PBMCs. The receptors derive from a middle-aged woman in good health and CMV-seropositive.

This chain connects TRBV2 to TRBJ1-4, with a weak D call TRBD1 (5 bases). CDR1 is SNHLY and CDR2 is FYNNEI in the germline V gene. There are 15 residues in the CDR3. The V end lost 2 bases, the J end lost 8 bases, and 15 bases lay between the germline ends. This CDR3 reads CASSESAQGGEKLFF. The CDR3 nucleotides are TGTGCCAGCAGTGAATCGGCGCAGGGAGGCGAAAAACTGTTTTTT.

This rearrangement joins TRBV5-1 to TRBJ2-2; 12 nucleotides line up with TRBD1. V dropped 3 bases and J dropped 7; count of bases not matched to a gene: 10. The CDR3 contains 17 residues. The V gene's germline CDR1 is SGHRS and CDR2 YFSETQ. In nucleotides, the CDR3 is TGCGCCAGCAGCTCCCGAACCGGGACAGGGGGCAGCGGGGAGCTGTTTTTT. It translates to CASSSRTGTGGSGELFF.

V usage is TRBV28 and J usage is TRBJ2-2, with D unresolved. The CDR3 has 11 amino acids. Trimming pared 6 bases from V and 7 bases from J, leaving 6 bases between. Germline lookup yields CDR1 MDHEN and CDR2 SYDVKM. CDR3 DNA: TGTGCCAGCAGCATACTCGGGGAGCTGTTTTTT. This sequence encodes CASSILGELFF.

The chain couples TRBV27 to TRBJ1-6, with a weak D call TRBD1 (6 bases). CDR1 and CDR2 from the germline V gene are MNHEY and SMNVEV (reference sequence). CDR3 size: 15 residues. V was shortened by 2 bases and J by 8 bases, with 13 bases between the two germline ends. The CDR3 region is CASSLRWQGHSPLHF. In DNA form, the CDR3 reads TGTGCCAGCAGTTTACGGTGGCAGGGGCATTCACCCCTCCACTTT.

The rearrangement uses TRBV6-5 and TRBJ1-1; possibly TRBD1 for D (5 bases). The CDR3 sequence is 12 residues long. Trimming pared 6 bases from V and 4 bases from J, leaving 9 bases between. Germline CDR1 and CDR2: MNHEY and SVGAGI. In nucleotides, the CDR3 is TGTGCCAGCAGCCAGGGAGGCACTGAAGCTTTCTTT. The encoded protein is CASSQGGTEAFF.

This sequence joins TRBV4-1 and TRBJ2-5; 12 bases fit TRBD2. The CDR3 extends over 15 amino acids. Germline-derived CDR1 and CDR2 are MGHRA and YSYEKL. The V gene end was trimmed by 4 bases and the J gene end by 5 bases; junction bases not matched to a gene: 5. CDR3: CASSPTSGGGETQYF. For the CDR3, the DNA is TGCGCCAGCAGCCCGACTAGCGGGGGAGGTGAGACCCAGTACTTC.

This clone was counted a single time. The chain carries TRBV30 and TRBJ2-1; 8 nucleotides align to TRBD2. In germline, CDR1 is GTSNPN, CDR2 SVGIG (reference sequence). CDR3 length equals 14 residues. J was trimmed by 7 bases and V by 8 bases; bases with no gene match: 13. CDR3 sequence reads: CATQTTGGVNEQFF. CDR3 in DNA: TGTGCCACCCAGACTACCGGGGGGGTGAATGAGCAGTTCTTC.

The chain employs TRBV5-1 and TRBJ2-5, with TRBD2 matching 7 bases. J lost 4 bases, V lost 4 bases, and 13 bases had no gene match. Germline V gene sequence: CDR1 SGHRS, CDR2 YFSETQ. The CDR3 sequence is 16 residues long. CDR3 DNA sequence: TGCGCCAGCAGCCTAAGCGGGACGGTAGAAGGAGAGACCCAGTACTTC. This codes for CASSLSGTVEGETQYF.